This T cell receptor (delta chain) was recovered during a study of gamma-delta chains in newborns, infants, children. Study background: Microbial exposure reportedly drives polyclonal innate γδ T cell expansion after birth.

This clone was detected a few times. V was clipped by 3 bases and J by 8 bases; unmatched bases: 10. CDR1 and CDR2 (germline): GEAIGNYY, EKD. The CDR3 loop spans 15 amino acids. TCRdb reanalyzed the reads using CATT. The table shows 6,100 or so delta-chain clones, with approximately 1.9% occurring only once. This sequence originates from a child who was a newborn, infant or young child, either healthy, febrile or measles-vaccinated (not recorded which). Sample: blood. The chain couples TRDV2 to TRDJ2; TRDD3 agrees at 8 bases. CDR3 protein: CACDVLGGTRAQLFF. Written as DNA, the CDR3 is TGTGCCTGTGACGTACTGGGGGGTACGCGCGCACAACTCTTCTTT.